The present T cell receptor beta chain was sequenced within a study of T cells in Graves' hyperthyroidism and ophthalmopathy. Study at large: Staff took peripheral blood when the initial diagnosis was made, before any treatment began.

The CDR3 totals 15 residues. Germline lookup yields CDR1 SNHLY and CDR2 FYNNEI. Trimming cost V 6 bases and J 9 bases; bases outside gene matches: 9. Study results and caveats: Among clonotypes expanded in thyroid above 0.001, most were also found in blood. Before onset, by a median of approximately 5.9 months, the model predicted ophthalmopathy.

The sample holds many counts of this clonotype. Its specificity is not known. Those patients with uncontrolled infection, other autoimmune disease, pregnancy or lactation were excluded. RNA transcripts served as the template for amplifying TCR beta CDR3 regions. HTBI primers were the set used in a first-round RT-PCR of the TCR CDR3. TCRdb recomputed calls from the multiplex PCR reads with MiXCR, one row per CDR3 protein. Found here are about 270,000 distinct CDR3 sequences, about 20% of them singletons; the top ten hold around 65%. This clonotype was sampled from a man between 25 and 39 years old with Graves' ophthalmopathy. The sequencing sample was made of blood. The chain links TRBV2 to TRBJ2-1; 12 positions agree with TRBD2. CDR3 sequence (DNA): TGTGCCAGCAGCAAGACTAGCGGGAGTCTTGGTGAGCAGTTCTTC. It yields the protein CASSKTSGSLGEQFF.